This is a list of T cell receptor beta chains from one sample in a study of T-cell memory formation after mild COVID-19. TCRdb re-called the 5' RACE reads through MiXCR, storing one row per CDR3 protein. The data contain 300,000 to 350,000 distinct CDR3 sequences, over 10% of them singletons. Source material: PBMCs or a T cell subset sorted from them (not recorded which). The receptors shown here come from a man between 18 and 29 years old who had mild COVID-19 (a few samples of this study predate the infection). Cell type and time point are not known. Both conserved end residues are part of each CDR3. The D gene is left open where the match is weak. Size is omitted from some rows. Given values are once, few, many or a class for expanded clones.

TRBJ1-4 . TRBV4-3 . TGCGCCAGCCGAGACAGGATTAATGAAAAACTGTTTTTT CASRDRINEKLFF
TRBJ2-1 TRBD1 TRBV7-8 few TGTGCCAGCAGCTACAGACAGGGTCAGGGGTACAATGAGCAGTTCTTC CASSYRQGQGYNEQFF
TRBJ2-1 TRBD2 TRBV24-1 many TGTGCCACCAGTGGTACAGTCGGGGAGGGGGAGCAGTTCTTC CATSGTVGEGEQFF
TRBJ2-3 TRBD1 TRBV18 . TGTGCCAGCTCACGGGGGACAGCGGTCGATACGCAGTATTTT CASSRGTAVDTQYF
TRBJ2-6 . TRBV5-8 . TGTGCCAGCAGCTTGACAGTACCGGCCAACGTCCTGACTTTC CASSLTVPANVLTF
TRBJ1-1 . TRBV11-3 . TGTGCCAGCAGCTTAGATGGTCAGGGGAGCACTGAAGCTTTCTTT CASSLDGQGSTEAFF
TRBJ1-2 TRBD1 TRBV7-2 . TGTGCCAGCAGCCCCTCGACAGGGAGAAGCTATGGCTACACCTTC CASSPSTGRSYGYTF
TRBJ2-1 . TRBV15 . TGTGCCACCCAGGTCGCCGCGGGCAATGAGCAGTTCTTC CATQVAAGNEQFF
TRBJ1-1 TRBD1 TRBV24-1 few TGTGCCACCAGGAGACAGGGGGCAACTGAAGCTTTCTTT CATRRQGATEAFF
TRBJ2-3 . TRBV13 few TGTGCCAGCAGCTTAGATGGTAGCTCCAGCACAGATACGCAGTATTTT CASSLDGSSSTDTQYF
TRBJ2-3 TRBD1 TRBV27 . TGTGCCAGCAGGCAATTTGGACAGGCTAGCACAGATACGCAGTATTTT CASRQFGQASTDTQYF
TRBJ2-3 . TRBV20-1 few TGCAGTGCTAGTTCGGGCTCCGATACGCAGTATTTT CSASSGSDTQYF
TRBJ2-1 TRBD2 TRBV27 few TGTGCCAGCAGTCGCCGGGCTAGCGGGGGGCTCAATGAGCAGTTCTTC CASSRRASGGLNEQFF
TRBJ2-5 . TRBV7-2 few TGTGCCAGCAGAAGGACTGGGGGGGAGACCCAGTACTTC CASRRTGGETQYF
TRBJ2-1 . TRBV7-6 many TGTGCCAGCAGCCCCTCCATCGGGGGCCGCTCCTACAATGAGCAGTTCTTC CASSPSIGGRSYNEQFF
TRBJ2-1 . TRBV11-2 . TGTGCCAGCAGCCCATCCCCCCGGGGGGCCAATGAGCAGTTCTTC CASSPSPRGANEQFF
TRBJ2-7 . TRBV12-3/TRBV12-4 . TGTGCCAGCAGTTTAAGGGGAGTGGGAGGAAGCGAGCAGTACTTC CASSLRGVGGSEQYF
TRBJ1-2 . TRBV7-3 . TGTGCCAGCAGCTTAAGTCCCAGATCCTATGGCTACACCTTC CASSLSPRSYGYTF
TRBJ2-3 . TRBV7-3 few TGTGCCAGCAGCACCCCCAGCGCCCCCACAGATACGCAGTATTTT CASSTPSAPTDTQYF
TRBJ2-7 . TRBV4-2 . TGTGCCAGCAGCCAACGGGGGGCTCCCTACGAGCAGTACTTC CASSQRGAPYEQYF
TRBJ1-1 . TRBV15 . TGTGCCACCAGCACCCGACAGACGGGGACTGAAGCTTTCTTT CATSTRQTGTEAFF
TRBJ1-2 TRBD1 TRBV5-1 few TGCGCCAGCAGCTTGACTCGACAGGGGGGAAACTATGGCTACACCTTC CASSLTRQGGNYGYTF
TRBJ2-5 TRBD1 TRBV7-3 few TGTGCCAGCAGCTCCGACAGGGGATCAGAGACCCAGTACTTC CASSSDRGSETQYF
TRBJ2-3 . TRBV7-9 many TGTGCCAGCAGCTTATTCGGACAAGTCACAGATACGCAGTATTTT CASSLFGQVTDTQYF
TRBJ1-1 . TRBV19 once TGTGCCAGTAGTCCCCAGACAGTAATGAACACTGAAGCTTTCTTT CASSPQTVMNTEAFF
TRBJ2-1 TRBD2 TRBV6-2/TRBV6-3 . TGTGCCAGCAGTTACCGGACTAGCGGGGGTCACGAGCAGTTCTTC CASSYRTSGGHEQFF
TRBJ1-2 . TRBV12-3/TRBV12-4 . TGTGCCAGCCCAGGCGAAGTCAGGGTTAACTATGGCTACACCTTC CASPGEVRVNYGYTF
TRBJ2-1 . TRBV9 . TGTGCCAGCAGCGTATGGGACACCGCCTACAATGAGCAGTTCTTC CASSVWDTAYNEQFF